This entry describes one T cell receptor (beta chain). What it binds is unknown. This CDR3 region has 15 residues. The germline V gene encodes CDR1 SGHAT and CDR2 FQNNGV. Trimming took 0 bases from V and 9 from J, leaving 14 bases between them. Generated by immunoSEQ multiplex PCR, the TCRdb table keeps only in-frame clones and is missing some. The table shows roughly 63,000 clones, with about four fifths occurring only once. No infections or other immune events were documented during collection. This specimen comes from a study of identifying expanded T cells in peripheral blood. Findings and limits, study-wide: Differentially abundant clones: around 1.1 between replicates, about 15 at roughly 15 days, 19 to 20 at four.

The receptor was derived from a person aged 18 to 75 in good health. Sample: blood. This chain joins TRBV11-2 and TRBJ2-2, with a weak D call TRBD1 (5 bases). The CDR3 here is CASSLDRVGARELFF. CDR3 in DNA: TGTGCCAGCAGCTTAGATCGGGTAGGGGCGAGGGAGCTGTTTTTT.